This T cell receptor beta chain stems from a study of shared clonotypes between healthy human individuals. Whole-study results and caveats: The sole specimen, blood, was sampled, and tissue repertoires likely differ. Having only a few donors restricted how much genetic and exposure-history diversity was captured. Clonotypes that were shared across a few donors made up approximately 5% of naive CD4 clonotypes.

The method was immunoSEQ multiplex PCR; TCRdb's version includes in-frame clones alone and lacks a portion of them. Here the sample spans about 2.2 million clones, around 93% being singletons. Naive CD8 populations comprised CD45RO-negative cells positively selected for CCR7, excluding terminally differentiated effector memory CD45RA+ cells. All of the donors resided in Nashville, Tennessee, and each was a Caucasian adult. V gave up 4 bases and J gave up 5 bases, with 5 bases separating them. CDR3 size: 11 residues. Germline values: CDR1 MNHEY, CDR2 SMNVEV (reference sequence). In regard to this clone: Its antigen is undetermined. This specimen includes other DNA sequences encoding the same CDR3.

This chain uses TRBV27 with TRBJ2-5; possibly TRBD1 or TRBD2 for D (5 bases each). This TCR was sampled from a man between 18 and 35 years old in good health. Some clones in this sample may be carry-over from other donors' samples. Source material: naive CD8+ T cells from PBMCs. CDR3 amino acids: CASSWGETQYF. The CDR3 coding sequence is TGTGCCAGCAGTTGGGGGGAGACCCAGTACTTC.